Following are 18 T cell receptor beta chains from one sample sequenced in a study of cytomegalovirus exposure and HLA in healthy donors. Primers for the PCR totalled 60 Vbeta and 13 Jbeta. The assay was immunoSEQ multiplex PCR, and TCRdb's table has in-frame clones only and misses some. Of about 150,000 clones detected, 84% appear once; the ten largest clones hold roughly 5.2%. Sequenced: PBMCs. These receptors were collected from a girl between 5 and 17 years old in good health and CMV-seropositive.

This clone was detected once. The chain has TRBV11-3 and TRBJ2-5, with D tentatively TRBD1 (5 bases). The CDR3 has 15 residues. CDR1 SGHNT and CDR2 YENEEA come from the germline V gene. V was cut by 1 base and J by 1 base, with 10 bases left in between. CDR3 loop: CASSLGGRGQETQYF. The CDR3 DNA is TGTGCCAGCAGCTTAGGGGGCAGAGGCCAAGAGACCCAGTACTTC.

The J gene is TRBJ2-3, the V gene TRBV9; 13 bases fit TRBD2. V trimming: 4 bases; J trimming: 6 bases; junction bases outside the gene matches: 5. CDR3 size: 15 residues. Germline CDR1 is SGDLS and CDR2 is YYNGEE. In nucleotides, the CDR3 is TGTGCCAGCAGCACTAAACTAGCGGGGGGGGATACGCAGTATTTT. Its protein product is CASSTKLAGGDTQYF.

The chain's CDR3 is CASSIARVGSQPQHF. CDR3 bases: TGTGCCAGTAGTATAGCCAGGGTTGGGTCTCAGCCCCAGCATTTT. This chain connects TRBV19 to TRBJ1-5, with D possibly matching TRBD1 (5 bases). Per the germline V gene, CDR1 is LNHDA and CDR2 is SQIVND (reference sequence). V shed 1 base and J shed 6 bases, with 13 bases lying between them. The CDR3 loop spans 15 amino acids.

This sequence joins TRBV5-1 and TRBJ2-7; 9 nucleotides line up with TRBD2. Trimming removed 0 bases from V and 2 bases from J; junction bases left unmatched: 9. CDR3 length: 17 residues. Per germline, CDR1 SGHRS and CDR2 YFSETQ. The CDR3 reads CASSLVGSGGPTYEQYF. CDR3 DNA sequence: TGCGCCAGCAGCTTGGTGGGAAGCGGGGGGCCCACCTACGAGCAGTACTTC.

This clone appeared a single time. This CDR3 is CASTTSGGRSYNEQFF. Written as DNA, the CDR3 is TGTGCCAGCACCACTAGCGGGGGGCGTTCCTACAATGAGCAGTTCTTC. The V call is TRBV5-5, the J call TRBJ2-1; 12 nucleotides line up with TRBD2. CDR3 size: 16 residues. CDR1 is SGHKS and CDR2 is YYEKEE in the germline V gene (reference sequence). J gave up 1 base and V 6 bases, and 5 bases lay outside the gene matches. Variable domain in full (rest from reference TRBV5-5 and TRBJ2-1): DAGVTQSPTHLIKTRGQQVTLRCSPISGHKSVSWYQQVLGQGPQFIFQYYEKEERGRGNFPDRFSARQFPNYSSELNVNALLLGDSALYLCASTTSGGRSYNEQFFGPGTRLTVL.

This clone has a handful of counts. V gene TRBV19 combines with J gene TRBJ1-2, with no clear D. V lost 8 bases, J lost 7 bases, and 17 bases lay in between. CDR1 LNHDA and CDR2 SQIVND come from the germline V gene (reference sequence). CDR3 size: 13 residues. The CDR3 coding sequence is TGTGCCAGTCCCAGACTATCGGTGCTTGGCTACACCTTC. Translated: CASPRLSVLGYTF. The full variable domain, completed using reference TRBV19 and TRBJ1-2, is DGGITQSPKYLFRKEGQNVTLSCEQNLNHDAMYWYRQDPGQGLRLIYYSQIVNDFQKGDIAEGYSVSREKKESFPLTVTSAQKNPTAFYLCASPRLSVLGYTFGSGTRLTVV.

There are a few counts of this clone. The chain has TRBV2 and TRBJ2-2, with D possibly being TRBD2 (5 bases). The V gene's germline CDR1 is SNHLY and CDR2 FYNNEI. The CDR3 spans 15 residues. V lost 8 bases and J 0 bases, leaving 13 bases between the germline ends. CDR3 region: CASLSDSSNTGELFF. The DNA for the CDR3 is TGTGCCAGCTTGTCGGACTCATCGAACACCGGGGAGCTGTTTTTT.

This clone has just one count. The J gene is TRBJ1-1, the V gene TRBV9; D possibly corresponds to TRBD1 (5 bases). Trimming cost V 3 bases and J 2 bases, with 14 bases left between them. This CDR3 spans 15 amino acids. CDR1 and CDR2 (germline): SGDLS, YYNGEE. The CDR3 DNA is TGTGCCAGCAGCGCTGGGGGAGGGCATAACACTGAAGCTTTCTTT. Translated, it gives CASSAGGGHNTEAFF.

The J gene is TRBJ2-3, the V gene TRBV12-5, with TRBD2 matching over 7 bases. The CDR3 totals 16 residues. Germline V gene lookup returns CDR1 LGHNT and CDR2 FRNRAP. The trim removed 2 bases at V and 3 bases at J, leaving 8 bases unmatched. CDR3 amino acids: CASGLPRGGNTDTQYF. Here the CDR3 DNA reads TGTGCTAGTGGTTTGCCACGCGGGGGTAATACAGATACGCAGTATTTT.

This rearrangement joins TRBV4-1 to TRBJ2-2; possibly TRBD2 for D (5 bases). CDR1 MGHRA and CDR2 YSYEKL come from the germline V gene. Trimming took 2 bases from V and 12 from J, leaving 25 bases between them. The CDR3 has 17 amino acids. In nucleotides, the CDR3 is TGCGCCAGCAGCCAACCCTTAATCCGGGAACAAAAGAAGAAGCTGTTTTTT. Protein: CASSQPLIREQKKKLFF.

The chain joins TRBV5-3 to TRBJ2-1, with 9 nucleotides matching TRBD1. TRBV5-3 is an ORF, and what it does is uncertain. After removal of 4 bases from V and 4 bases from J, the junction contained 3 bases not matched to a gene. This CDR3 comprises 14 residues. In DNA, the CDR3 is TGTGCCAGAAGCCGGGACAGGGAATACAATGAGCAGTTCTTC. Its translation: CARSRDREYNEQFF.

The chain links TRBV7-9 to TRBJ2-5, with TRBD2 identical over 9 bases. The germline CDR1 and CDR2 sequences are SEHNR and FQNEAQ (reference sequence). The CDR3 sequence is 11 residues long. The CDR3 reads CSGGGVETQYF. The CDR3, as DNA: TGTTCCGGCGGGGGGGTGGAGACCCAGTACTTC.

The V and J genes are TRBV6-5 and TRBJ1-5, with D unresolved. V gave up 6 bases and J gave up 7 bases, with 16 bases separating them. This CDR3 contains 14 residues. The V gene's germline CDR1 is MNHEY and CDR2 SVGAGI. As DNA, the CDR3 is TGTGCCAGCAGCCCAACCACCTCGGGGCAGCCCCAGCATTTT. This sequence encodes CASSPTTSGQPQHF.

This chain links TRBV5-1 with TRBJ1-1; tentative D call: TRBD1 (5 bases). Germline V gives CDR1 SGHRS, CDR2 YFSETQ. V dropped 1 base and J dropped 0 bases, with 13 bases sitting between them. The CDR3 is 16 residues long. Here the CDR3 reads CASSLLTAHLNTEAFF. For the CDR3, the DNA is TGCGCCAGCAGCTTGTTGACAGCACATCTGAACACTGAAGCTTTCTTT.

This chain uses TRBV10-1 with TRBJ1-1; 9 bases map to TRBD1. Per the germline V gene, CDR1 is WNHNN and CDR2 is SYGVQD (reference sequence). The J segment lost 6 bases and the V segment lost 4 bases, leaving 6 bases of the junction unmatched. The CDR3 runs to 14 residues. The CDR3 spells CASSVTGGYPEAFF. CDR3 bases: TGCGCCAGCAGTGTGACAGGGGGTTATCCTGAAGCTTTCTTT.

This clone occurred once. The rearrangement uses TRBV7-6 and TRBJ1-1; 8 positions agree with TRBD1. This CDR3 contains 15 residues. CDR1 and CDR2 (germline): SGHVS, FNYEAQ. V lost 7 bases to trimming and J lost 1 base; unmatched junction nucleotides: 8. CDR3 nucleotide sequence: TGTGCCAGCACCATATACAGGGGGGGGAACACTGAAGCTTTCTTT. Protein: CASTIYRGGNTEAFF.

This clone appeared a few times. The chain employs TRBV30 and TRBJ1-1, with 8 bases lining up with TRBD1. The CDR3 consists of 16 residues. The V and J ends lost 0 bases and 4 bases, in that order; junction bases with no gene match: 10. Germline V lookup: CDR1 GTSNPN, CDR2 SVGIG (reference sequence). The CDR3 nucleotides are TGTGCCTGGAGTGTATTTGGACAGGGCTTGGTCACTGAAGCTTTCTTT. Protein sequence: CAWSVFGQGLVTEAFF.

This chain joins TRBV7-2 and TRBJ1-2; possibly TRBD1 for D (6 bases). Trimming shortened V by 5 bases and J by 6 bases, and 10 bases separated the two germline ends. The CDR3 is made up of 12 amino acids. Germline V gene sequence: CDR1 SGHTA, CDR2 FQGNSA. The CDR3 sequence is CASSLQGDGYTF. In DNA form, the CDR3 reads TGTGCCAGCAGCCTACAGGGCGATGGCTACACCTTC.